The entry below gives a single T cell receptor (beta chain) sequence along with its context. Its matching antigen is unknown. This entry belongs to a study of blood T cells in healthy people across ages. As for the study in general: Capturing about one barcoded beta molecule per two T cells was achieved by template switching. Notes on the study in general: Among long-lived donors, naive CD4+ cells were more numerous and diversity higher than in aged donors.

It was approximately 9 milliliters of peripheral blood that were drawn from each donor. With a J-beta primer mix and a sample-barcoded 5' primer, a second PCR ran about 6 to 11 cycles. MiXCR was run by TCRdb on the 5' RACE reads, yielding one entry per CDR3 protein. Altogether approximately 800,000 distinct CDR3 sequences are present, roughly 34% being singletons, with the ten largest covering approximately 12%. The material sequenced was blood. This receptor was identified in a young man in good health.

Written as DNA, the CDR3 is TGTGCCAGCAGCTCTCCGGGGGGTCCCCCCAATACGCAGTATTTT. This codes for CASSSPGGPPNTQYF. The chain employs TRBV5-4 and TRBJ2-3; 7 bases align to TRBD2. V was pared by 3 bases and J by 7 bases, with 11 bases of the junction left unmatched. The CDR3 contains 15 residues. Germline V gene data show CDR1 as SGHNT and CDR2 as YYREEE (reference sequence).